The rows below give T cell receptor beta chains drawn from one sample of a study of T cells in localized non-small cell lung cancer. Profiled with immunoSEQ multiplex PCR; TCRdb holds only in-frame clones, not every one. The data contain some 30,000 clones, 78% of them singletons. Here the sequenced sample was peripheral blood, taken before any cancer treatment. The receptors were sampled from a male donor at least 60 years old with stage II squamous cell lung carcinoma. Each CDR3 is given with its conserved first and last residue. A D gene is named only where the DNA matches it firmly. Only part of the rows carry a size: once, few, many, or a class if the clone is expanded.

TRBV4-1	-	13	TRBJ2-7	-	CASSQLRWGEQYF	TGCGCCAGCAGCCAACTCAGGTGGGGAGAGCAGTACTTC
TRBV27	-	15	TRBJ2-2	once	CASSLAGLNTGELFF	TGTGCCAGCAGTTTAGCGGGTCTGAACACCGGGGAGCTGTTTTTT
TRBV19	TRBD2	17	TRBJ2-2	-	CASSIAGGSTGTGELFF	TGTGCCAGTAGTATAGCCGGCGGGAGTACCGGCACCGGGGAGCTGTTTTTT
TRBV5-4	-	14	TRBJ2-5	-	CASSLGRAGETQYF	TGTGCCAGCAGCTTGGGCAGGGCGGGGGAGACCCAGTACTTC
TRBV11-3	-	11	TRBJ2-5	-	CASSLRETQYF	TGTGCCAGCAGCTTGCGGGAGACCCAGTACTTC
TRBV5-1	-	14	TRBJ2-1	-	CASSGISEVNEQFF	TGCGCCAGCAGCGGGATATCCGAAGTCAATGAGCAGTTCTTC
TRBV5-1	TRBD1	14	TRBJ2-1	-	CASSEGQGINEQFF	TGCGCCAGCAGCGAAGGACAGGGGATAAATGAGCAGTTCTTC
TRBV6-1	-	13	TRBJ1-2	few	CASGPLGQNGYTF	TGTGCCAGCGGCCCCCTTGGACAGAATGGCTACACCTTC
TRBV6-6	-	16	TRBJ1-1	-	CASSYDAAFLNTEAFF	TGTGCCAGCAGTTACGACGCGGCCTTTTTGAACACTGAAGCCTTCTTT
TRBV6-6	TRBD1	15	TRBJ1-6	-	CASSYTGDFGSPLHF	TGTGCCAGCAGTTACACAGGGGATTTTGGTTCACCCCTCCACTTT
TRBV5-1	-	12	TRBJ1-1	-	CASGDGNTEAFF	TGCGCCAGTGGGGACGGGAACACTGAAGCTTTCTTT
TRBV4-2	TRBD2	16	TRBJ2-3	-	CASSQVQREGRDTQYF	TGTGCCAGCAGCCAAGTCCAGCGGGAGGGACGAGATACGCAGTATTTT
TRBV20-1	-	11	TRBJ2-1	-	CSALFDNEQFF	TGCAGTGCCCTGTTCGACAATGAGCAGTTCTTC
TRBV7-9	-	14	TRBJ1-5	-	CASSLDGLNQPQHF	TGTGCCAGCAGCTTAGACGGACTAAATCAGCCCCAGCATTTT
TRBV6-6	-	14	TRBJ2-5	-	CASSLHRYQETQYF	TGTGCCAGCAGTCTTCACAGGTACCAAGAGACCCAGTACTTC
TRBV25-1	-	18	TRBJ2-6	few	CASSESQPSSSGANVLTF	TGTGCCAGCAGTGAATCTCAGCCTTCAAGCTCTGGGGCCAACGTCCTGACTTTC
TRBV19	-	17	TRBJ2-4	-	CASSPRSPGGGKNIQYF	TGTGCCAGTAGTCCCCGTTCGCCAGGGGGAGGGAAAAACATTCAGTACTTC